What follows describes a single T cell receptor (beta chain). What it recognizes is unknown. This record belongs to a study of CD8 T cells in ankylosing spondylitis. It was by quantitative 5'-RACE with molecular barcodes that TCR beta libraries were made. TCRdb reprocessed the 5' RACE reads with MiXCR, giving one entry per CDR3 protein. The table lists about 340,000 distinct CDR3 sequences, about 20% of them singletons. Germline-derived CDR1 and CDR2 are SGHTA and FQGTGA. The CDR3 is 19 residues long. The V segment lost 1 base and the J segment 2 bases; nucleotides outside the gene matches: 14. Whole-study findings and limits: Those disease-linked clones were CD8+; they were also relatively rare in peripheral blood. Significant enrichment of disease-linked clones was reportedly seen in matched ankylosing spondylitis synovial fluid. A motif in TCR beta, a set of under ten highly homologous variants, appeared characteristic of ankylosing spondylitis blood.

This TCR came from a male donor with ankylosing spondylitis or in good health (not recorded which). The gene calls are TRBV7-3 and TRBJ2-1; 7 positions match TRBD1. Sequences were obtained from blood, either unsorted or a sorted T cell fraction (not recorded which). The CDR3 DNA sequence: TGTGCCAGCAGCTTAAATGCAGGGGGAAGCAAAGGGGCCTACAATGAGCAGTTCTTC. This gives the protein CASSLNAGGSKGAYNEQFF.